This T cell receptor (beta chain) was recorded in a study of blood T cell repertoires in COVID-19. The method was immunoSEQ multiplex PCR; TCRdb's version includes in-frame clones alone and lacks a portion of them. The sample yields 90,000 or so clones, around 90% seen once. Comment on this clone: At one end, the junction sequence differs from germline, possibly due to a read error.

The CDR3 loop spans 14 amino acids. Germline V gives CDR1 SEHNR, CDR2 FQNEAQ (reference sequence). The TCR comes from an elderly man with acute or convalescent COVID-19. The chain combines TRBV7-9 with TRBJ2-7; TRBD2 might be the D (6 bases). Sequencing used peripheral blood. CDR3 amino acids: CASSLGPSWGEQHF. In nucleotides, the CDR3 is TGTGCCAGCAGCTTAGGGCCAAGCTGGGGGGAGCAGCACTTC.